The source of this T cell receptor beta chain is a study of regulatory T cells in long-lasting Graves disease. General study results and limits: For persistent Graves' patients, TCR diversity was lower than for newly diagnosed ones.

Notes on this clonotype: Its antigen is not identified.

CDR1 is SGHDN and CDR2 is FVKESK in the germline V gene. V was clipped by 5 bases and J by 2 bases, with 19 bases between them. The CDR3 consists of 16 residues. Arm-PCR with iRepertoire HTBI primers amplified the CDR3 regions for these TCR beta libraries. One entry per CDR3 protein results from TCRdb running MiXCR on the multiplex PCR reads. Found here are roughly 510,000 distinct CDR3 sequences, 15% to 20% of them singletons; the top ten hold around 12%. Time point noted: newly diagnosed GD, antithyroid drugs for less than 3 months. Extracted RNA from PBMCs served as the source of the TCR library. These data also featured in a second study, about T cells in Graves' hyperthyroidism and ophthalmopathy. That investigation notes: Diagnostic decisions used clinical symptoms, serum thyroxine and TRAb, thyroid ultrasound and orbital computed tomography.

The sequences come from peripheral blood mononuclear cells (PBMCs), collected at new diagnosis, from a patient treated with antithyroid drugs. This clonotype was sampled from a man younger than 35 with Graves disease. The rearrangement links TRBV14 to TRBJ2-7, with a weak D call TRBD2 (6 bases). The CDR3 DNA sequence: TGTGCCAGCAGCGCCTCAGTCGGCGGGAAGACCTACGAGCAGTACTTC. Encoded protein: CASSASVGGKTYEQYF.